This T cell receptor (beta chain) appears in the sequencing data of a study of blood T cell repertoires in COVID-19 (TCRdb year 2020). Regarding the research as a whole: Samples from collaborators originated in the United States, Italy and Spain and spanned both the acute and convalescent phases of COVID-19. The material from the prospective study consisted of cDNA or gDNA derived from T cells, B-cell-depleted T cells, or PBMCs. The dataset comprised deeply sampled blood TCRbeta repertoires from subjects exposed to, actively infected with, or recovered from COVID-19. A freely available public database, intended as a resource for researchers studying the immune response to SARS-CoV-2, is where the repertoires were released. The samples were drawn from two sources: the first 160 participants of the ongoing ImmuneRACE study, and 1,254 subjects contributed by 6 global collaborators. Nearly every sample came with metadata listing a de-identified subject ID, COVID-19 status, age in years and sex. HLA class I and class II types, where available, came from metadata supplied by the sample provider rather than from assay-based typing.

Its CDR3 holds 14 amino acids, cysteine through phenylalanine. Just the 42-base CDR3 DNA is kept, in frame starting at base 1. The germline V gene provides CDR1 SNHLY and CDR2 FYNNEI. V loses 11 bases of germline sequence and J loses 0 bases, and the interval between the two ends is 16 bases. Whole blood was collected in K2EDTA tubes by collaborating institutions according to the institutions' own protocols. Collaborator samples were shipped for TCRbeta analysis as frozen whole blood, isolated PBMCs, or DNA extracted from either sample type. TCRbeta CDR3 regions were amplified from genomic DNA by means of the immunoSEQ Assay, a bias-controlled multiplex PCR. Per the authors' processing: Nucleated cell counts per sample were estimated from amplification of reference gene primers within the assay. To quantify the absolute abundance of each unique TCRbeta CDR3 rearrangement, sequence reads were collapsed and filtered. Productive Simpson clonality was computed per sample as the square root of Simpson's diversity index over productive rearrangements. The clones in this table, taken by TCRdb from immuneACCESS, are in-frame only. Not every clone is retained; where verified, under half of the shortfall comes from an unresolved V gene, and the cause of the rest is unknown. Clone size and V and J calls were adopted from that table, with D and trimming inferred from the DNA. This sample holds about 260,000 clones; just under 85% were observed only once. The top ten clonotypes cover approximately 1.9% of the sample.

On the study overall, not on this receptor specifically: The amount of clinical and demographic metadata varied by source and participant and was provided uncurated.

This clone was found once. This receptor's antigen is unknown. No base quality information exists; no much larger clone differs at one position. The TCR sequence derives from a woman older than 75 with acute or convalescent COVID-19. The sample taken for sequencing was peripheral blood. The rearranged chain carries TRBV2 and TRBJ1-1; a weak D assignment points to TRBD1 (6 bases agree). The bases read TGTGCCTATCCCTTAGGGGGGGTGAACACTGAAGCTTTCTTT. This encodes CAYPLGGVNTEAFF. When the CDR3 is completed using the reference TRBV2 and TRBJ1-1 genes on either side, the full variable domain is EPEVTQTPSHQVTQMGQEVILRCVPISNHLYFYWYRQILGQKVEFLVSFYNNEISEKSEIFDDQFSVERPDGSNFTLKIRSTKLEDSAMYFCAYPLGGVNTEAFFGQGTRLTVV.